One and the same sample provided the 32 T cell receptor beta chains below, sequenced in a study of response to subunit inactivated influenza vaccine. Using its own MiXCR run on the RT-PCR reads, TCRdb lists one record per CDR3 protein. Of more than 150,000 distinct CDR3 sequences listed, approximately 9.2% are singletons. Here the sequenced sample was non-naive T cells sorted from PBMCs, taken on the day of vaccination. The receptors were gathered from a man aged 50 or older who received an inactivated influenza vaccine.

In this sample, this clonotype turned up a few times. The V gene is TRBV19, the J gene TRBJ2-6, with D perhaps matching TRBD1 or TRBD2 (6 bases each). The CDR3 runs to 17 residues. Trimming removed 7 bases at V and 4 bases at J, with 20 bases between. Germline CDR1 is LNHDA and CDR2 is SQIVND (reference sequence). CDR3 sequence: CASTMVGGAAGANVLTF. CDR3 nucleotide sequence: TGTGCCAGTACCATGGTGGGGGGCGCGGCAGGGGCCAACGTCCTGACTTTC.

This clonotype was found a few times. The V and J genes are TRBV9 and TRBJ2-3, with TRBD2 identical over 11 bases. CDR1 is SGDLS, CDR2 YYNGEE, per germline. With 4 bases clipped from V and 2 bases from J, the junction kept 3 bases outside the gene matches. The CDR3 extends over 15 amino acids. CDR3 residues: CASSTSGSPTDTQYF. CDR3 DNA: TGTGCCAGCAGCACTAGCGGGAGTCCCACAGATACGCAGTATTTT.

Many counts were recorded for this clonotype. The gene calls are TRBV12-3 or TRBV12-4 and TRBJ2-1; either TRBD1 or TRBD2 may supply D (5 bases each). This CDR3 spans 13 amino acids. V was clipped by 6 bases and J by 6 bases, with 12 bases between them. The CDR3 loop is CASSQGPPNEQFF. The CDR3 DNA follows: TGTGCCAGCAGCCAGGGACCCCCCAATGAGCAGTTCTTC.

This clonotype was observed at least ten times. V usage is TRBV7-9 and J usage is TRBJ2-5, with D possibly matching TRBD1 (6 bases). This CDR3 is 13 amino acids long. V was shortened by 2 bases and J by 5 bases, with 9 bases between the two germline ends. Germline V gives CDR1 SEHNR, CDR2 FQNEAQ (reference sequence). The CDR3 sequence: CASSLNRVETQYF. The CDR3 region has the DNA TGTGCCAGCAGCTTAAACAGGGTTGAGACCCAGTACTTC.

This clonotype was picked up many times. The chain uses TRBV7-2 and TRBJ1-5; D gene unclear. V was pared by 2 bases and J by 0 bases, with 11 bases between. Germline V CDR1 and CDR2: SGHTA, FQGNSA. The CDR3 sequence is 16 residues long. CDR3 sequence: CASSLRADYSNQPQHF. In nucleotides, the CDR3 is TGTGCCAGCAGCTTAAGGGCCGATTATAGCAATCAGCCCCAGCATTTT. Complete variable domain (other parts from reference TRBV7-2 and TRBJ1-5): GAGVSQSPSNKVTEKGKDVELRCDPISGHTALYWYRQSLGQGLEFLIYFQGNSAPDKSGLPSDRFSAERTGGSVSTLTIQRTQQEDSAVYLCASSLRADYSNQPQHFGDGTRLSIL.

The V and J genes are TRBV28 and TRBJ2-5, with D possibly called TRBD1 or TRBD2 (5 bases each). Germline lookup yields CDR1 MDHEN and CDR2 SYDVKM. Trimming pared 7 bases from V and 7 bases from J, leaving 19 bases between. The CDR3 sequence is 14 residues long. The CDR3 sequence is CASTRASLTGTQYF. The CDR3 coding sequence is TGTGCCAGCACCAGGGCTAGCCTGACGGGGACCCAGTACTTC.

There are many counts of this clonotype. V gene TRBV2 combines with J gene TRBJ1-1, with 10 positions matching TRBD1. V dropped 7 bases and J dropped 4; count of bases not matched to a gene: 3. This CDR3 contains 13 residues. The germline CDR1 and CDR2 sequences are SNHLY and FYNNEI. The CDR3 reads CASMGTGATEAFF. CDR3 DNA sequence: TGTGCCAGCATGGGGACAGGGGCCACTGAAGCTTTCTTT.

In its sample, this clonotype was seen many times. The rearrangement links TRBV7-2 to TRBJ1-5; 7 bases are shared with TRBD1. Trimming removed 5 bases from V and 5 bases from J; junction bases left unmatched: 12. This CDR3 spans 16 amino acids. Germline values: CDR1 SGHTA, CDR2 FQGNSA. In DNA form, the CDR3 reads TGTGCCAGCAGCAAATTGCAGGGGGTTTGGCATCAGCCCCAGCATTTT. Its protein product is CASSKLQGVWHQPQHF.

This clonotype occurred a few times. The genes are TRBV15 and TRBJ2-7, with D perhaps TRBD1 (6 bases). Germline assignment: CDR1 LNHNV and CDR2 YYDKDF (reference sequence). The V gene lost 0 bases and the J gene lost 1 base, with 10 bases spanning the gap. CDR3 size: 15 residues. CDR3: CATSREGGRSYEQYF. CDR3 coding DNA: TGTGCCACCAGCAGAGAAGGGGGACGATCCTACGAGCAGTACTTC.

The rearrangement joins TRBV6-5 to TRBJ2-7, with 10 bases lining up with TRBD2. Per germline, CDR1 MNHEY and CDR2 SVGAGI. The length of the CDR3 is 15 residues. Germline trimming cut 1 base from V and 3 bases from J; bases unmatched to any gene: 3. In DNA, the CDR3 is TGTGCCAGCAGTTACTGGTCTAGCGGGAGCTACGAGCAGTACTTC. Amino acids: CASSYWSSGSYEQYF.

The chain carries TRBV6-2 or TRBV6-3 and TRBJ1-2, with D maybe TRBD1 (5 bases). Germline-derived CDR1 and CDR2 are MNHEY and SVGEGT. The CDR3 is 14 residues long. The germline V and J ends were trimmed by 1 base and 4 bases, with 10 bases remaining between them. CDR3 sequence (DNA): TGTGCCAGCAGTTACTTCGACAGTTCCTATGGCTACACCTTC. This sequence encodes CASSYFDSSYGYTF.

The table lists this clonotype with a few counts. This chain links TRBV5-1 with TRBJ1-1; 12 bases map to TRBD1. Germline V gives CDR1 SGHRS, CDR2 YFSETQ. The V segment lost 4 bases and the J segment 5 bases; nucleotides outside the gene matches: 12. This CDR3 is 17 amino acids long. The CDR3 protein is CASSQVPGQGARTEAFF. The DNA for the CDR3 is TGCGCCAGCAGCCAAGTCCCGGGACAGGGGGCGCGGACTGAAGCTTTCTTT.

A few counts support this clonotype. The chain couples TRBV28 to TRBJ2-7; tentatively, D is TRBD1 or TRBD2 (5 bases each). Trimming stripped 3 bases from V and 3 bases from J, with 15 bases between. The CDR3 contains 15 residues. The germline V gene has CDR1 MDHEN and CDR2 SYDVKM. The DNA for the CDR3 is TGTGCCAGCAGTTTTGGCCAGGGTGGGGGCTACGAGCAGTACTTC. This gives the protein CASSFGQGGGYEQYF. Drawing the rest from reference TRBV28 and TRBJ2-7, the complete variable domain is DVKVTQSSRYLVKRTGEKVFLECVQDMDHENMFWYRQDPGLGLRLIYFSYDVKMKEKGDIPEGYSVSREKKERFSLILESASTNQTSMYLCASSFGQGGGYEQYFGPGTRLTVT.

This clonotype was observed many times. CDR3 sequence (DNA): TGCGCCAGCAGCTTGGAAGGGGGAAGGACTGAAGCTTTCTTT. As protein: CASSLEGGRTEAFF. V is TRBV5-1 and J is TRBJ1-1; D possibly corresponds to TRBD1 (6 bases). The CDR3 length is 14 residues. V shed 0 bases and J shed 5 bases, with 11 bases lying between them. Germline V CDR1 and CDR2: SGHRS, YFSETQ. Based on the CDR3 plus reference TRBV5-1 and TRBJ1-1, the full variable domain is KAGVTQTPRYLIKTRGQQVTLSCSPISGHRSVSWYQQTPGQGLQFLFEYFSETQRNKGNFPGRFSGRQFSNSRSEMNVSTLELGDSALYLCASSLEGGRTEAFFGQGTRLTVV.

This clonotype was recorded a few times. The chain has TRBV5-5 and TRBJ2-7, with D unclear. Germline V gene data show CDR1 as SGHKS and CDR2 as YYEKEE (reference sequence). V lost 4 bases to trimming and J lost 6 bases, with 17 bases between them. CDR3 length: 14 amino acids. The CDR3 loop reads CASSPDWGRSEQYF. CDR3 DNA: TGTGCCAGCAGCCCCGACTGGGGAAGGAGCGAGCAGTACTTC.

This clonotype was observed many times. This chain uses TRBV20-1 with TRBJ1-5, with a tentative D call TRBD1 (5 bases). Germline V lookup: CDR1 DFQATT, CDR2 SNEGSKA (reference sequence). The germline V and J ends were trimmed by 6 bases and 9 bases, with 18 bases remaining between them. This CDR3 comprises 13 residues. The CDR3 coding sequence is TGCAGTGCGCAAACAGGATCCGCACCGCCCCAGCATTTT. Protein product: CSAQTGSAPPQHF.

A few counts support this clonotype. The chain has TRBV24-1 and TRBJ1-2; weak D call: TRBD1 (5 bases). The ends were cut back, 4 bases at V and 5 bases at J, with 13 bases in the middle. The CDR3 contains 14 residues. Germline V gene data show CDR1 as KGHDR and CDR2 as SFDVKD. The CDR3 reads CATSETGTAYGYTF. The DNA for the CDR3 is TGTGCCACCAGTGAAACCGGGACGGCTTATGGCTACACCTTC.

The table lists this clonotype with many counts. V usage is TRBV14 and J usage is TRBJ1-6; D is uncertain. From germline, CDR1 is SGHDN and CDR2 FVKESK. V was cut by 7 bases and J by 10 bases, with 11 bases left in between. The CDR3 totals 12 residues. The CDR3, as DNA: TGTGCCAGCAACAAAGGTGGCTCACCCCTCCACTTT. It encodes CASNKGGSPLHF.

The chain joins TRBV27 to TRBJ2-5; perhaps D is TRBD1 or TRBD2 (5 bases each). Germline V gives CDR1 MNHEY, CDR2 SMNVEV (reference sequence). With 4 bases removed from V and 9 bases from J, the gap between germline ends came to 15 bases. The CDR3 has 13 amino acids. The CDR3 sequence: CASSSGILGAQYF. The CDR3 DNA reads as TGTGCCAGCAGTTCCGGGATCCTAGGGGCCCAGTACTTC.

This clonotype was found a few times. V usage is TRBV7-3 and J usage is TRBJ2-3; 13 bases align to TRBD2. The junction had 3 bases not matched to a gene; V was cut back by 5 bases and J by 1 base. Germline V lookup: CDR1 SGHTA, CDR2 FQGTGA. This CDR3 is 16 amino acids long. The CDR3 reads CASSAGLAGGTDTQYF. The CDR3 coding sequence is TGTGCCAGCAGCGCAGGACTAGCGGGAGGCACAGATACGCAGTATTTT.

This clonotype was seen a handful of times. The rearrangement uses TRBV20-1 and TRBJ2-7, with D possibly TRBD2 on 5 matching bases. Between the trimmed V and J ends, which lost 1 base and 4 bases, there was a span of 8 bases. CDR1 is DFQATT and CDR2 is SNEGSKA in the germline V gene (reference sequence). This CDR3 is built from 12 residues. The CDR3 coding sequence is TGCAGTGCTAGAGTGGGAGAGTACGAGCAGTACTTC. It codes for CSARVGEYEQYF.

The chain couples TRBV29-1 to TRBJ2-3; TRBD1 might be the D (7 bases). Trimming took 1 base from V and 2 from J, leaving 13 bases between them. The CDR3 has 15 residues. CDR1 SQVTM and CDR2 ANQGSEA come from the germline V gene. The CDR3 nucleotides read TGCAGCGTTGAAGCTCAGGGGGGTTCCACAGATACGCAGTATTTT. Protein product: CSVEAQGGSTDTQYF.

This clonotype was seen only a few times. The V call is TRBV5-5, the J call TRBJ2-5, with 9 positions matching TRBD1. The junction had 10 bases not matched to a gene; V was cut back by 4 bases and J by 6 bases. This CDR3 contains 15 residues. Per the germline V gene, CDR1 is SGHKS and CDR2 is YYEKEE (reference sequence). CDR3 sequence: CASSGGTGRDKTQYF. Here the CDR3 DNA reads TGTGCCAGCAGCGGCGGGACAGGGCGGGATAAGACCCAGTACTTC.

This clonotype appeared a few times. J is TRBJ2-3 and V is TRBV4-3; D might be TRBD2 (5 bases). The CDR3 extends over 12 amino acids. The germline V and J ends were trimmed by 8 bases and 5 bases, with 11 bases remaining between them. Germline loops: CDR1 LGHNA, CDR2 YSLEER. The CDR3 DNA sequence: TGCGCCAGCTCCGGGGTGGGAGATACGCAGTATTTT. It specifies CASSGVGDTQYF.

This clonotype was counted only a few times. The CDR3 DNA is TGTGCCAGCAGCCGAACGGGACTCCAGAGCTCTGGAAACACCATATATTTT. As protein: CASSRTGLQSSGNTIYF. The chain joins TRBV6-1 to TRBJ1-3; D may be TRBD1 (5 bases). The CDR3 covers 17 residues. The germline V and J ends were trimmed by 6 bases and 0 bases, with 18 bases remaining between them. Germline lookup yields CDR1 MNHNS and CDR2 SASEGT.

The rearrangement uses TRBV5-6 and TRBJ2-2, with 11 bases lining up with TRBD2. CDR1 and CDR2 from the germline V gene are SGHDT and YYEEEE. The J segment lost 1 base and the V segment lost 0 bases, leaving 2 bases of the junction unmatched. CDR3 length: 17 amino acids. The CDR3 sequence is CASSLAGLAGNTGELFF. The CDR3 DNA reads TGTGCCAGCAGCTTGGCCGGACTAGCGGGGAACACCGGGGAGCTGTTTTTT. Looking up the rest from reference TRBV5-6 and TRBJ2-2 gives the full variable domain: DAGVTQSPTHLIKTRGQQVTLRCSPKSGHDTVSWYQQALGQGPQFIFQYYEEEERQRGNFPDRFSGHQFPNYSSELNVNALLLGDSALYLCASSLAGLAGNTGELFFGEGSRLTVL.

This clonotype appeared many times. The J gene is TRBJ2-1, the V gene TRBV12-3 or TRBV12-4; D gene uncertain. This CDR3 contains 12 residues. Trimming shortened V by 1 base and J by 10 bases, and 8 bases separated the two germline ends. The CDR3: CASSLDIKEQFF. The CDR3 DNA reads as TGTGCCAGCAGTTTAGATATCAAAGAGCAGTTCTTC.

This clonotype was recorded at least ten times. The J gene is TRBJ1-2, the V gene TRBV12-3 or TRBV12-4; TRBD1 might be the D (5 bases). Trimming took off 6 bases at V and 7 bases at J, with 18 bases between the two ends. There are 14 residues in the CDR3. The CDR3 nucleotides are TGTGCCAGCAGCCCTCTTGGAGGGGAACCTGGCTACACCTTC. This encodes CASSPLGGEPGYTF.

This clonotype has a count of ten or more. The V gene is TRBV10-3, the J gene TRBJ2-3; a weak D match, TRBD2 (5 bases). V was cut by 5 bases and J by 0 bases, with 9 bases left in between. The V gene's germline CDR1 is ENHRY and CDR2 SYGVKD. The length of the CDR3 is 14 residues. The DNA for the CDR3 is TGTGCCATCAGTCTAGCAGCTAGCACAGATACGCAGTATTTT. Protein product: CAISLAASTDTQYF.

The chain is built from TRBV30 and TRBJ2-5; D is unclear. V shed 7 bases and J shed 1 base, with 13 bases lying between them. CDR1 is GTSNPN and CDR2 is SVGIG in the germline V gene (reference sequence). This CDR3 has 13 residues. DNA for the CDR3: TGTGCCTCATCGGACGGAACCCAAGAGACCCAGTACTTC. Translation: CASSDGTQETQYF.

The chain carries TRBV28 and TRBJ2-7, with 7 bases identical to TRBD1. Per germline, CDR1 MDHEN and CDR2 SYDVKM. This CDR3 is built from 16 residues. Trimming at V came to 2 bases and at J to 3 bases, leaving 10 bases not matched to a gene. The CDR3 is CASSLHSGGHLYEQYF. Written as DNA, the CDR3 is TGTGCCAGCAGTTTACACTCAGGGGGTCACCTCTACGAGCAGTACTTC.

This clonotype was seen a few times. This rearrangement joins TRBV27 to TRBJ2-6, with a weak D call TRBD2 (5 bases). CDR1 and CDR2 (germline): MNHEY, SMNVEV (reference sequence). Trimming stripped 3 bases from V and 4 bases from J, with 16 bases between. The CDR3 consists of 17 residues. CDR3 sequence: CASSFKGQWRGANVLTF. For the CDR3, the DNA is TGTGCCAGCAGTTTCAAGGGTCAGTGGAGGGGGGCCAACGTCCTGACTTTC.